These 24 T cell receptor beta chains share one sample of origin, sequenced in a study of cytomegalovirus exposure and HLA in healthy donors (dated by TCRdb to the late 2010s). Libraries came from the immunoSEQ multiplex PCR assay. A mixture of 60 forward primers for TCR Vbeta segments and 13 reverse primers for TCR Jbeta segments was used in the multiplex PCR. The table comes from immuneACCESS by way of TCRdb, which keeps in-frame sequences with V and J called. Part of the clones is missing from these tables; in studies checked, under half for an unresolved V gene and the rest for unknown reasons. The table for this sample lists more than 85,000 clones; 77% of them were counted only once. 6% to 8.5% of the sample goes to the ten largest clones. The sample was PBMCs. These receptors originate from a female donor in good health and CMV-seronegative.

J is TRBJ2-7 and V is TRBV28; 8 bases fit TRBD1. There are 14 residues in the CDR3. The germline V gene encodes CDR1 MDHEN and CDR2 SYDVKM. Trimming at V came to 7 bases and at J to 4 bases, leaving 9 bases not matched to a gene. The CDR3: CASTTGGKGYEQYF. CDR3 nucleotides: TGTGCCAGCACCACAGGGGGTAAGGGTTACGAGCAGTACTTC.

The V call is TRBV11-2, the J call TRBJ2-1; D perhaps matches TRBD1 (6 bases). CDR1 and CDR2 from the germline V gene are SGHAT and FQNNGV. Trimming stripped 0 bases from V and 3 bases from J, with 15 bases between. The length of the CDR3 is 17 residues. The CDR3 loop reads CASSLDHREKSYNEQFF. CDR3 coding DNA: TGTGCCAGCAGCTTAGATCACAGGGAGAAGAGCTACAATGAGCAGTTCTTC.

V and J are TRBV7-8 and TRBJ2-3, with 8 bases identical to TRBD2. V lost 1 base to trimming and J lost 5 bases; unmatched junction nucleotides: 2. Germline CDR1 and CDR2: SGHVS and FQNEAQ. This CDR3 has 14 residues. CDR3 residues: CASSLGLAGDTQYF. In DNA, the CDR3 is TGTGCCAGCAGCTTAGGGCTAGCGGGAGATACGCAGTATTTT.

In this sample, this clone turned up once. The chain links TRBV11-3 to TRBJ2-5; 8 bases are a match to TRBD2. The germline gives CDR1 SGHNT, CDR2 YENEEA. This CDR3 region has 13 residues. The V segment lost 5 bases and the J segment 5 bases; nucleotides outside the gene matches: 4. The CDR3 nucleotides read TGTGCCAGCAGCCGGGGGGGCCTCGAGACCCAGTACTTC. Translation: CASSRGGLETQYF. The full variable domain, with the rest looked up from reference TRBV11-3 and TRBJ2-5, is EAGVVQSPRYKIIEKKQPVAFWCNPISGHNTLYWYLQNLGQGPELLIRYENEEAVDDSQLPKDRFSAERLKGVDSTLKIQPAELGDSAVYLCASSRGGLETQYFGPGTRLLVL.

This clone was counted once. CDR3 sequence: CAIRRGGNGENEQFF. The CDR3 nucleotides read TGTGCCATCAGGAGGGGCGGGAATGGTGAAAATGAGCAGTTCTTC. The V gene is TRBV10-3, the J gene TRBJ2-1; D is perhaps TRBD2 (6 bases). The CDR3 is 15 residues long. The germline V and J ends were trimmed by 6 bases and 7 bases, with 19 bases remaining between them. Per the germline V gene, CDR1 is ENHRY and CDR2 is SYGVKD.

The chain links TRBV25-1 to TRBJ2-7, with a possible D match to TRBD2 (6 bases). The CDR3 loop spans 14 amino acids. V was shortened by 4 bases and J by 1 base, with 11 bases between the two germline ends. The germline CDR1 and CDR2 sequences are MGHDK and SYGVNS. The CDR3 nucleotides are TGTGCCAGCAGTGGCACTGGGACTTCCTACGAGCAGTACTTC. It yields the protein CASSGTGTSYEQYF.

CDR3 sequence reads: CASSYGQASTNEKLFF. The CDR3 nucleotides are TGTGCCAGCAGTTACGGACAGGCATCAACTAATGAAAAACTGTTTTTT. The genes are TRBV6-6 and TRBJ1-4; 7 positions match TRBD1. Germline values: CDR1 MNHNY, CDR2 SVGAGI (reference sequence). V was clipped by 2 bases and J by 0 bases; unmatched bases: 3. The CDR3 is 16 residues long.

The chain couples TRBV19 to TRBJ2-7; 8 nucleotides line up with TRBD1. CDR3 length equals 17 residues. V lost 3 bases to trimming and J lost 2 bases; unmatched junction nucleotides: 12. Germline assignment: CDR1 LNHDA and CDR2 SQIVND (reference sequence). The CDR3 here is CASSISTGGLPTYEQYF. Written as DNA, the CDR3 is TGTGCCAGTAGTATTTCCACAGGGGGTCTTCCCACCTACGAGCAGTACTTC.

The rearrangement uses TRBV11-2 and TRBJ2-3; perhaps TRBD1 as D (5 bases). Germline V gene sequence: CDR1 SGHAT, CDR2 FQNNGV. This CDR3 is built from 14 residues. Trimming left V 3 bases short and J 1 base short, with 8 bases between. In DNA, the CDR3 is TGTGCCAGCAGCTTTGGGGCAGGCACAGATACGCAGTATTTT. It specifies CASSFGAGTDTQYF.

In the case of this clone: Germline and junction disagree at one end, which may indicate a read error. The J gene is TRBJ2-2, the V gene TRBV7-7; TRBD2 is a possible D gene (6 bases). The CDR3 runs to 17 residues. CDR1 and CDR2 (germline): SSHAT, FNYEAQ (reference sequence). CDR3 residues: CASSLAPQGRHTGELFF. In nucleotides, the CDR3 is TGTGCTAGCAGCTTAGCGCCACAAGGGAGGCACACCGGGGAGCTGTTTTTT.

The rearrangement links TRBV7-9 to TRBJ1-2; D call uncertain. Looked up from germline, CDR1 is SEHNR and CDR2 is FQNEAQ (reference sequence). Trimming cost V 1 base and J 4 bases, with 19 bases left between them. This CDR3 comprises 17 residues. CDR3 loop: CASSLGWGGPQTYGYTF. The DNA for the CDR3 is TGTGCCAGCAGCTTAGGATGGGGAGGGCCGCAAACCTATGGCTACACCTTC.

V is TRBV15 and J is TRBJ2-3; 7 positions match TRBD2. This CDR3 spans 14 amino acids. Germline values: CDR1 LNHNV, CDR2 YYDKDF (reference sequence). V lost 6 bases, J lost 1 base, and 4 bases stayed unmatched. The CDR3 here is CATRRGEGTDTQYF. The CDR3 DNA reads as TGTGCCACCAGACGGGGGGAAGGCACAGATACGCAGTATTTT.

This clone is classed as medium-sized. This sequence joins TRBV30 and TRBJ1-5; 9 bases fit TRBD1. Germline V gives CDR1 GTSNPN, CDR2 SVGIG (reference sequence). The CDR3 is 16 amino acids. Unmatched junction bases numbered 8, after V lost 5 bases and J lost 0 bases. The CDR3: CAWEGTGLHSNQPQHF. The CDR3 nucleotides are TGTGCCTGGGAAGGGACAGGGCTCCATAGCAATCAGCCCCAGCATTTT.

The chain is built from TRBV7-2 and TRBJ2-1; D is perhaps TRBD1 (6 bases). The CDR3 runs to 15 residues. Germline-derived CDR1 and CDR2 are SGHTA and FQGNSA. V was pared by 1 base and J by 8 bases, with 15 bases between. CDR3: CASSLVSGRGYEQFF. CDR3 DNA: TGTGCCAGCAGCTTAGTTTCAGGCAGGGGATATGAGCAGTTCTTC.

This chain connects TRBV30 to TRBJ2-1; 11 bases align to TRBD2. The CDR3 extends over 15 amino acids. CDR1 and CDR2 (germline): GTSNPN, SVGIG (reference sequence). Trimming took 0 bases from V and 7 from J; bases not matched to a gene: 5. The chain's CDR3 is CAWSVLLAGENEQFF. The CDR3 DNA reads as TGTGCCTGGAGTGTACTACTAGCGGGAGAGAATGAGCAGTTCTTC. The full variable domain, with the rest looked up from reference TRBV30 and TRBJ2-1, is SQTIHQWPATLVQPVGSPLSLECTVEGTSNPNLYWYRQAAGRGLQLLFYSVGIGQISSEVPQNLSASRPQDRQFILSSKKLLLSDSGFYLCAWSVLLAGENEQFFGPGTRLTVL.

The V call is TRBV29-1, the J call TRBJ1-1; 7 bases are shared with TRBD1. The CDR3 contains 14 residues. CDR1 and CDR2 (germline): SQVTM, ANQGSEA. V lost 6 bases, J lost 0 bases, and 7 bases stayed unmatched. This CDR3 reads CSVGGRGLNTEAFF. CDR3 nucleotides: TGCAGCGTGGGGGGTAGGGGGCTGAACACTGAAGCTTTCTTT.

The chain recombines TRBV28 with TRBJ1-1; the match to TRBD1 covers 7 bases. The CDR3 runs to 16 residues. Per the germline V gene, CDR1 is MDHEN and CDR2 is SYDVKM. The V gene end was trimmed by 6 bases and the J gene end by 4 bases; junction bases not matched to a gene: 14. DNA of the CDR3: TGTGCCAGCAGGGAGGGGGCCAAAGGCGCTTTCACTGAAGCTTTCTTT. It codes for CASREGAKGAFTEAFF.

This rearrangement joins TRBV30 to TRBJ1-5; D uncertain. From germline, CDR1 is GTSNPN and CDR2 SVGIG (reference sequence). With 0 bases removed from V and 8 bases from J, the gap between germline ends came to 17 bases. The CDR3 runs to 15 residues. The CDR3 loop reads CAWSVGSSMAEPQHF. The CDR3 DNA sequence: TGTGCCTGGAGTGTGGGTAGCTCCATGGCGGAGCCCCAGCATTTT.

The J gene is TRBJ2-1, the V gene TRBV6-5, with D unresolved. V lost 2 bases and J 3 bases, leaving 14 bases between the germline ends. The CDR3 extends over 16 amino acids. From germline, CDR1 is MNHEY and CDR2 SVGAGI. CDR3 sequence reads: CASSYTPVAFYNEQFF. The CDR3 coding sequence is TGTGCCAGCAGTTACACCCCCGTGGCATTCTACAATGAGCAGTTCTTC.

CDR3: CASRTQETQYF. Written as DNA, the CDR3 is TGTGCCAGCAGGACACAAGAGACCCAGTACTTC. The chain is built from TRBV6-1 and TRBJ2-5; D not certain. The V and J ends lost 6 bases and 2 bases respectively, with 4 bases between them. CDR3 length equals 11 residues. The germline gives CDR1 MNHNS, CDR2 SASEGT.

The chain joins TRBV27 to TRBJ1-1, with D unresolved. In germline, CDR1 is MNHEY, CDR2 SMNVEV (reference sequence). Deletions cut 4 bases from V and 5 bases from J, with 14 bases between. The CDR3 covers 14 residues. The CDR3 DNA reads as TGTGCCAGCAGTTCCTCGGCGCCGGGGACTGAAGCTTTCTTT. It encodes CASSSSAPGTEAFF.

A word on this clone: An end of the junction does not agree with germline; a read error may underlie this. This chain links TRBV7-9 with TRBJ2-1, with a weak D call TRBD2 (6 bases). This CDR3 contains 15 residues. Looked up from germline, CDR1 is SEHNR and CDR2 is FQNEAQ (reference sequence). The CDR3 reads CSSSSYGTAYNEQFF. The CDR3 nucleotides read TGTTCCAGCAGCTCTTATGGGACTGCGTACAATGAGCAGTTCTTC.

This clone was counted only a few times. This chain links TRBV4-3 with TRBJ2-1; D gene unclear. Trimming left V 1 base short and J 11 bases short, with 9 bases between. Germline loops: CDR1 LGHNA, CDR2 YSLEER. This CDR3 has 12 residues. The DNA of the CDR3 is TGCGCCAGCAGCCAAGTGAATGGGCAGCAGTTCTTC. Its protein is CASSQVNGQQFF.

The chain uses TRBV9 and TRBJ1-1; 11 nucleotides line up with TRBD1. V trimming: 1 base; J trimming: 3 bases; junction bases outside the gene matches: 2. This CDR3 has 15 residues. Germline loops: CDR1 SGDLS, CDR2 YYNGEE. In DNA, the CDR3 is TGTGCCAGCAGCGTATCGGGACAGGGGGACACTGAAGCTTTCTTT. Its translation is CASSVSGQGDTEAFF.